The rows below give T cell receptor beta chains drawn from one sample of a study of T cell changes during pregnancy in multiple sclerosis. Clones were read by immunoSEQ multiplex PCR, and TCRdb kept only the in-frame ones, dropping some. The repertoire includes about 50,000 clones, roughly 94% of them detected once, and around 0.31% sits in the top ten. The sequencing used CD4+ T cells from peripheral blood mononuclear cells, collected in the third trimester of pregnancy. The receptors originated from a female donor with multiple sclerosis, enrolled in a pregnancy study. Both conserved end residues are part of each CDR3. Each record gives: J gene, clone size, D gene, CDR3 length, V gene, CDR3 DNA, CDR3 protein. D genes are given only for firm matches. The size of a clone is reported for some rows only, either as once, few or many, or as a class for expanded clones.

j_call: TRBJ2-3; clone_size: -; d_call: TRBD1; cdr3_length: 15; v_call: TRBV6-6; cdr3_nt: TGTGCCAGCAGTTACCTGGGACAGGGTGCAGATACGCAGTATTTT; cdr3_aa: CASSYLGQGADTQYF
j_call: TRBJ1-5; clone_size: -; d_call: -; cdr3_length: 16; v_call: TRBV21-1; cdr3_nt: TGTGCCAGCAGCCCTGACCAAACAGGGAGCAATCAGCCCCAGCATTTT; cdr3_aa: CASSPDQTGSNQPQHF
j_call: TRBJ2-3; clone_size: -; d_call: -; cdr3_length: 17; v_call: TRBV14; cdr3_nt: TGTGCCAGCAGCCATTTGACAGTGACGTTTAGCACAGATACGCAGTATTTT; cdr3_aa: CASSHLTVTFSTDTQYF
j_call: TRBJ1-5; clone_size: -; d_call: -; cdr3_length: 16; v_call: TRBV27; cdr3_nt: TGTGCCAGCAGTTTATGGGGACTGGGGGGCAATCAGCCCCAGCATTTT; cdr3_aa: CASSLWGLGGNQPQHF
j_call: TRBJ1-2; clone_size: -; d_call: -; cdr3_length: 13; v_call: TRBV7-9; cdr3_nt: TGTGCCAGCAGCAGCACAGGAAACTATGGCTACACCTTC; cdr3_aa: CASSSTGNYGYTF
j_call: TRBJ2-1; clone_size: -; d_call: TRBD1; cdr3_length: 12; v_call: TRBV7-9; cdr3_nt: TGTGCCAGCAGCTGGGACAGGGGTGAGCAGTTCTTC; cdr3_aa: CASSWDRGEQFF
j_call: TRBJ1-2; clone_size: once; d_call: -; cdr3_length: 14; v_call: TRBV28; cdr3_nt: TGTGCCAGCACCCCGGGGGGGGCTAACTATGGCTACACCTTC; cdr3_aa: CASTPGGANYGYTF
j_call: TRBJ2-3; clone_size: -; d_call: -; cdr3_length: 12; v_call: TRBV28; cdr3_nt: TGTGCCAGCAGTTTAGTGGACAGTGAGCAGTATTTT; cdr3_aa: CASSLVDSEQYF
j_call: TRBJ2-6; clone_size: -; d_call: TRBD1; cdr3_length: 16; v_call: TRBV6-5; cdr3_nt: TGTGCCAGCAGTTGGACAGGGGGCAAGGGGGCCAACGTCCTGACTTTC; cdr3_aa: CASSWTGGKGANVLTF
j_call: TRBJ2-2; clone_size: -; d_call: TRBD1; cdr3_length: 15; v_call: TRBV9; cdr3_nt: TGTGCCAGCAGCGGAGGGACAGGGGGGACCGGGGAGCTGTTTTTT; cdr3_aa: CASSGGTGGTGELFF
j_call: TRBJ1-1; clone_size: -; d_call: -; cdr3_length: 16; v_call: TRBV15; cdr3_nt: TGTGCCACCAGCAGAGATGGCGGGGTACACGGCACTGAAGCTTTCTTT; cdr3_aa: CATSRDGGVHGTEAFF
j_call: TRBJ1-4; clone_size: -; d_call: -; cdr3_length: 14; v_call: TRBV28; cdr3_nt: TGTGCCAGCATGCAGGGTGGGCCTAATGAAAAACTGTTTTTT; cdr3_aa: CASMQGGPNEKLFF